A single sample gave rise to the 21 T cell receptor beta chains below, sequenced in a study of shared clonotypes between healthy human individuals. Sequencing used immunoSEQ multiplex PCR; TCRdb keeps in-frame clones, though not all of them. Counted here are roughly 2.4 million clones, approximately 95% occurring once; the ten biggest clones make up 0.1% to 0.15%. The sequenced material came from naive CD4+ T cells sorted from blood. The subset: CD45RA+ positively selected. All receptors come from a man aged 18 to 30 in good health.

The V gene is TRBV2, the J gene TRBJ2-1; tentative D call: TRBD2 (5 bases). Germline CDR1 and CDR2: SNHLY and FYNNEI. This CDR3 comprises 16 residues. The V end lost 1 base, the J end lost 0 bases, and 10 bases lay between the germline ends. DNA for the CDR3: TGTGCCAGCAGTGAAGACGGGATCCCCTCCTACAATGAGCAGTTCTTC. This sequence encodes CASSEDGIPSYNEQFF.

In nucleotides, the CDR3 is TGCGCCAGCACCAGGACTAGCGCGGGGGGCGGGGAGCTGTTTTTT. Protein product: CASTRTSAGGGELFF. The J gene is TRBJ2-2, the V gene TRBV4-1; 9 nucleotides line up with TRBD2. This CDR3 is built from 15 residues. The J segment lost 7 bases and the V segment lost 7 bases, leaving 10 bases of the junction unmatched. CDR1 is MGHRA and CDR2 is YSYEKL in the germline V gene.

V gene TRBV30 combines with J gene TRBJ2-3; 10 bases agree with TRBD1. The J segment lost 5 bases and the V segment lost 7 bases, leaving 9 bases of the junction unmatched. The CDR3 is 14 residues long. The germline V gene has CDR1 GTSNPN and CDR2 SVGIG (reference sequence). CDR3 sequence (DNA): TGTGCCTCGACCGGGACAGGGGTAGGAGATACGCAGTATTTT. It is translated as CASTGTGVGDTQYF.

The chain recombines TRBV2 with TRBJ2-3, with D perhaps matching TRBD2 (5 bases). Trimming took 6 bases from V and 1 from J, leaving 14 bases between them. This CDR3 is built from 15 residues. Germline-derived CDR1 and CDR2 are SNHLY and FYNNEI. As DNA, the CDR3 is TGTGCCAGCAGGAGGGATGCTCCAGGCACAGATACGCAGTATTTT. It specifies CASRRDAPGTDTQYF.

V usage is TRBV7-2 and J usage is TRBJ2-7; TRBD1 might be the D (5 bases). V lost 2 bases, J lost 2 bases, and 13 bases lay in between. CDR3 length: 15 residues. In germline, CDR1 is SGHTA, CDR2 FQGNSA. The chain's CDR3 is CASSLFDSPAYEQYF. CDR3 DNA sequence: TGTGCCAGCAGCTTATTCGACAGCCCTGCCTACGAGCAGTACTTC.

The chain combines TRBV7-3 with TRBJ1-4; no clear D gene. The CDR3 extends over 13 amino acids. Germline lookup yields CDR1 SGHTA and CDR2 FQGTGA. With 5 bases removed from V and 2 bases from J, the gap between germline ends came to 6 bases. Written as DNA, the CDR3 is TGTGCCAGCAGCCAGATTACTAATGAAAAACTGTTTTTT. Its protein product is CASSQITNEKLFF.

This chain joins TRBV18 and TRBJ1-1; D is uncertain. V was cut by 1 base and J by 4 bases, with 16 bases left in between. The CDR3 sequence is 16 residues long. CDR1 is KGHSH, CDR2 LQKENI, per germline. The CDR3, as DNA: TGTGCCAGCTCACCACGGTCGGGCGTGTTGGGCACTGAAGCTTTCTTT. It yields the protein CASSPRSGVLGTEAFF.

The J gene is TRBJ2-1, the V gene TRBV4-1, with 7 bases that match TRBD1. CDR1 and CDR2 (germline): MGHRA, YSYEKL. The CDR3 length is 16 residues. The V segment lost 4 bases and the J segment 3 bases; nucleotides outside the gene matches: 9. CDR3 nucleotide sequence: TGCGCCAGCAGCCTAACTTCTGGACAGGTCTACAATGAGCAGTTCTTC. Translated, it gives CASSLTSGQVYNEQFF.

This chain joins TRBV30 and TRBJ2-5; weak D call: TRBD2 (6 bases). The germline V gene has CDR1 GTSNPN and CDR2 SVGIG (reference sequence). Trimming stripped 2 bases from V and 9 bases from J, with 13 bases between. The CDR3 length is 12 residues. CDR3 amino acids: CAWSTLSGAQYF. CDR3 DNA sequence: TGTGCCTGGAGTACCCTGTCGGGGGCCCAGTACTTC.

On this clone itself: Other DNA sequences within the sample encode an identical CDR3. The rearrangement links TRBV18 to TRBJ1-2; D may be TRBD1 (6 bases). Germline values: CDR1 KGHSH, CDR2 LQKENI. This CDR3 is 15 amino acids long. The V end lost 3 bases, the J end lost 0 bases, and 11 bases lay between the germline ends. CDR3 region: CASSPRQEANYGYTF. The DNA of the CDR3 is TGTGCCAGCTCACCCCGACAGGAAGCTAACTATGGCTACACCTTC.

The rearrangement uses TRBV5-1 and TRBJ2-1, with TRBD1 identical over 10 bases. Germline-derived CDR1 and CDR2 are SGHRS and YFSETQ. The CDR3 loop spans 15 amino acids. J lost 3 bases, V lost 7 bases, and 7 bases had no gene match. The CDR3 loop is CASAPGQGLYNEQFF. DNA of the CDR3: TGCGCCAGCGCGCCGGGACAGGGGCTCTACAATGAGCAGTTCTTC.

The rearrangement links TRBV10-2 to TRBJ1-4; TRBD1 matches 9 bases. From germline, CDR1 is WSHSY and CDR2 SAAADI. There are 15 residues in the CDR3. Unmatched junction bases numbered 8, after V lost 6 bases and J lost 6 bases. The CDR3 spells CASRDGQGTYEKLFF. The DNA of the CDR3 is TGCGCCAGCAGGGACGGACAGGGGACGTATGAAAAACTGTTTTTT.

This chain uses TRBV13 with TRBJ2-3; a possible D gene is TRBD1 (5 bases). V dropped 1 base and J dropped 1 base, with 9 bases sitting between them. The germline CDR1 and CDR2 sequences are PRHDT and FYEKMQ (reference sequence). The CDR3 extends over 15 amino acids. This chain's CDR3 is CASSLVSRGTDTQYF. For the CDR3, the DNA is TGTGCCAGCAGCTTAGTGAGCAGGGGCACAGATACGCAGTATTTT.

As regards this clone: Other nucleotide sequences in the sample specify the same CDR3. The V gene is TRBV10-3, the J gene TRBJ2-7; D is unclear. Germline V gene sequence: CDR1 ENHRY, CDR2 SYGVKD. CDR3 size: 11 residues. V was pared by 2 bases and J by 4 bases, with 3 bases between. The CDR3 sequence: CAISEQYEQYF. The DNA for the CDR3 is TGTGCCATCAGTGAGCAGTACGAGCAGTACTTC.

This sequence joins TRBV6-5 and TRBJ2-7; D unresolved. Trimming cost V 2 bases and J 7 bases, with 12 bases left between them. Germline assignment: CDR1 MNHEY and CDR2 SVGAGI. This CDR3 has 13 residues. CDR3 sequence: CASSYERPREQYF. The CDR3 DNA sequence: TGTGCCAGCAGTTACGAGCGACCAAGGGAGCAGTACTTC.

The chain couples TRBV12-5 to TRBJ1-3; a weak D match, TRBD1 (5 bases). The CDR3 covers 15 residues. The V and J ends lost 4 bases and 5 bases respectively, with 15 bases between them. Germline loops: CDR1 LGHNT, CDR2 FRNRAP. The CDR3 DNA is TGTGCTAGTGGTTCTACGGGACCCAACCGAAACACCATATATTTT. Protein sequence: CASGSTGPNRNTIYF. The whole variable domain, remainder taken from reference TRBV12-5 and TRBJ1-3, is DARVTQTPRHKVTEMGQEVTMRCQPILGHNTVFWYRQTMMQGLELLAYFRNRAPLDDSGMPKDRFSAEMPDATLATLKIQPSEPRDSAVYFCASGSTGPNRNTIYFGEGSWLTVV.

The chain has TRBV6-5 and TRBJ2-2; D might be TRBD1 (6 bases). V dropped 3 bases and J dropped 5 bases, with 13 bases sitting between them. The CDR3 totals 15 residues. The germline V gene encodes CDR1 MNHEY and CDR2 SVGAGI. The CDR3 protein is CASSYSGAETGELFF. DNA of the CDR3: TGTGCCAGCAGTTATTCAGGGGCTGAAACCGGGGAGCTGTTTTTT.

The V gene is TRBV6-5, the J gene TRBJ2-5; the D call may be TRBD1 or TRBD2 (6 bases each). CDR1 and CDR2 (germline): MNHEY, SVGAGI. Between the trimmed V and J ends, which lost 5 bases and 9 bases, there was a span of 16 bases. CDR3 length: 13 residues. CDR3 loop: CASSLYREAAQYF. The CDR3 region has the DNA TGTGCCAGCAGTCTCTACAGGGAGGCGGCCCAGTACTTC.

CDR3 coding DNA: TGTGCCAGCAGTTACTCGAGGGACGACTATGGCTACACCTTC. It yields the protein CASSYSRDDYGYTF. The chain couples TRBV6-6 to TRBJ1-2, with D possibly TRBD1 on 5 matching bases. Germline lookup yields CDR1 MNHNY and CDR2 SVGAGI (reference sequence). Trimming cost V 0 bases and J 3 bases, with 8 bases left between them. The CDR3 is 14 amino acids.

This clone was observed a single time. V gene TRBV18 combines with J gene TRBJ2-3; TRBD2 aligns across 15 bases. This CDR3 has 18 amino acids. Per germline, CDR1 KGHSH and CDR2 LQKENI. With V trimmed by 3 bases and J by 4 bases, 8 bases remained unmatched. DNA of the CDR3: TGTGCCAGCTCACCCTACGGACTAGCGGGAGGGCCCGCAGATACGCAGTATTTT. This translates into CASSPYGLAGGPADTQYF.

The sample holds one count of this clone. The chain employs TRBV7-3 and TRBJ1-1; D call uncertain. The CDR3 length is 15 residues. Germline V CDR1 and CDR2: SGHTA, FQGTGA. The germline V and J ends were trimmed by 1 base and 1 base, with 10 bases remaining between them. CDR3 protein: CASSLKARGNTEAFF. The DNA for the CDR3 is TGTGCCAGCAGCTTAAAGGCGAGAGGGAACACTGAAGCTTTCTTT.